Sequencing of this T cell receptor beta chain was carried out in a study of blood T cell repertoires in COVID-19. Study overall: Acute-phase and convalescent COVID-19 samples originated in the United States, Italy and Spain. PBMCs, B-cell-depleted T cells, or T cells provided the cDNA or gDNA that made up the material.

The length of the CDR3 is 14 residues. Trimming pared 6 bases from V and 4 bases from J, leaving 13 bases between. CDR1 and CDR2 (germline): MNHEY, SVGAGI. As originally analysed: Estimation of nucleated cell counts was performed using reference gene primer amplification. Profiled with immunoSEQ multiplex PCR; TCRdb holds only in-frame clones, not every one. The D gene and trimming were derived from the DNA, and the V and J assignments and clone size from that table. Among approximately 230,000 clones listed, about 79% were seen once. This clone was observed a handful of times. The receptor was derived from a man older than 75 with acute or convalescent COVID-19. The source material was peripheral blood. The rearrangement joins TRBV6-5 to TRBJ1-5; TRBD1 is a possible D gene (6 bases). The DNA for the CDR3 is TGTGCCAGCAGCCAGGGACACCTTAATCAGCCCCAGCATTTT. Translated: CASSQGHLNQPQHF.